This TCR beta chain was identified in a study of response to subunit inactivated influenza vaccine. TCRdb independently ran MiXCR on the RT-PCR reads; one entry per CDR3 protein. The sample lists around 570,000 distinct CDR3 sequences; around 8% were seen once. There are 12 residues in the CDR3. The germline V and J ends were trimmed by 6 bases and 2 bases, with 5 bases remaining between them. Germline V gene sequence: CDR1 DFQATT, CDR2 SNEGSKA (reference sequence). This clonotype was recorded a few times. The TCR originated in a man aged 45 to 70 who received an inactivated influenza vaccine. The chain recombines TRBV20-1 with TRBJ2-6, with D unclear. The starting material was PBMCs from blood, obtained around 2 years after vaccination. The CDR3 loop is CSAQAGANVLTF. In nucleotides, the CDR3 is TGCAGTGCCCAAGCTGGGGCCAACGTCCTGACTTTC.